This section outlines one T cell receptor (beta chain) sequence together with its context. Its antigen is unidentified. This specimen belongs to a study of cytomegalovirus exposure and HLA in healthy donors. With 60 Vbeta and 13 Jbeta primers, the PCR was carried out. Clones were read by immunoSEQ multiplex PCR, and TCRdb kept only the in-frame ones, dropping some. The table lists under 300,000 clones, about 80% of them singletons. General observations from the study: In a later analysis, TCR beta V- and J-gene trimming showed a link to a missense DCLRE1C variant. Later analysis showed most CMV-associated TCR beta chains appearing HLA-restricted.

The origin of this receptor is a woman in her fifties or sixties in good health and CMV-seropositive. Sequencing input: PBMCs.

The CDR3, as DNA: TGTGCCGCCGCGGGGGACAGGGGGACCTACGAGCAGTACTTC. Translated: CAAAGDRGTYEQYF. The chain recombines TRBV2 with TRBJ2-7, with 11 bases fitting TRBD1. Germline CDR1 is SNHLY and CDR2 is FYNNEI. CDR3 length: 14 residues. J was trimmed by 2 bases and V by 11 bases; bases with no gene match: 8.